This TCR beta chain was observed in a study of shared clonotypes between healthy human individuals. V lost 6 bases, J lost 13 bases, and 21 bases lay in between. This CDR3 has 13 residues. CDR1 and CDR2 (germline): MNHNY, SVGAGI (reference sequence). Using immunoSEQ multiplex PCR, the repertoire was profiled, and TCRdb retains in-frame clones only, with some absent. The sample has over a million clones; approximately 98.5% are singletons. The rearrangement joins TRBV6-6 to TRBJ2-5; maybe TRBD1 (6 bases). The receptor was isolated from a man aged 25-45 years in good health. Sequencing was carried out using naive CD4+ T cells sorted from blood. As for subset: CD45RA+ positively selected. The DNA of the CDR3 is TGTGCCAGCAGCCGTCCCAGACAGGTCGGTCCGTACTTC. Translated: CASSRPRQVGPYF.